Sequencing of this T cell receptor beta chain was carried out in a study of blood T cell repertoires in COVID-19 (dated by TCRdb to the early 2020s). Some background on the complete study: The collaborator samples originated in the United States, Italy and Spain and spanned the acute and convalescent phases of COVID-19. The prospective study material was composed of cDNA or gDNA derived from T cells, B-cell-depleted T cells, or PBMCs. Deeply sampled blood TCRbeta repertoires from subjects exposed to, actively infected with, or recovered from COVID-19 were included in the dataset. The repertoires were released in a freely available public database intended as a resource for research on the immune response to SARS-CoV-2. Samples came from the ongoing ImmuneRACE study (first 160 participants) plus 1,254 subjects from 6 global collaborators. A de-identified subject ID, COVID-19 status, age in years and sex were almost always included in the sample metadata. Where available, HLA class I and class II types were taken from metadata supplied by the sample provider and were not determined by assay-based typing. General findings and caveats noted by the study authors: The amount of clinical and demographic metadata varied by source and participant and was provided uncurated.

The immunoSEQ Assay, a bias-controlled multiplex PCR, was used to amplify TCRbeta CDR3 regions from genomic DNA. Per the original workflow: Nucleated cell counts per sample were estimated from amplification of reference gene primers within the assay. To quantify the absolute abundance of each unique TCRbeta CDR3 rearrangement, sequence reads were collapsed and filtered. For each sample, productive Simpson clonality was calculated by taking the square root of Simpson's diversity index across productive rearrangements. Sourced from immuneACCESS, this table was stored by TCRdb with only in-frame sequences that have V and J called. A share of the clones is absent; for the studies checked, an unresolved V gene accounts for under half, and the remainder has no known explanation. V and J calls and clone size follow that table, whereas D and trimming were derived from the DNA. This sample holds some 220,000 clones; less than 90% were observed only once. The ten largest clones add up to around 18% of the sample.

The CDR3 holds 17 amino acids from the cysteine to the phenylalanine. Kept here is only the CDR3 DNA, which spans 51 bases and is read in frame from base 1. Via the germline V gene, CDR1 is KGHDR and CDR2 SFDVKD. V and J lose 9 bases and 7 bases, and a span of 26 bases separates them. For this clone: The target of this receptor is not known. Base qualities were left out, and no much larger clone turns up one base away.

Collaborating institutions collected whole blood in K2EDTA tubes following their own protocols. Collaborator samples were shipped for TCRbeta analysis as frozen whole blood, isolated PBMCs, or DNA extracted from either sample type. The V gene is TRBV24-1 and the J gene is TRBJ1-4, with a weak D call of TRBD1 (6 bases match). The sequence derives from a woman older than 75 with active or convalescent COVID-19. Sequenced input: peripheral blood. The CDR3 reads CATGAPTGRGSGEKLFF. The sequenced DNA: TGTGCCACCGGAGCCCCTACAGGGAGAGGTAGTGGTGAAAAACTGTTTTTT.